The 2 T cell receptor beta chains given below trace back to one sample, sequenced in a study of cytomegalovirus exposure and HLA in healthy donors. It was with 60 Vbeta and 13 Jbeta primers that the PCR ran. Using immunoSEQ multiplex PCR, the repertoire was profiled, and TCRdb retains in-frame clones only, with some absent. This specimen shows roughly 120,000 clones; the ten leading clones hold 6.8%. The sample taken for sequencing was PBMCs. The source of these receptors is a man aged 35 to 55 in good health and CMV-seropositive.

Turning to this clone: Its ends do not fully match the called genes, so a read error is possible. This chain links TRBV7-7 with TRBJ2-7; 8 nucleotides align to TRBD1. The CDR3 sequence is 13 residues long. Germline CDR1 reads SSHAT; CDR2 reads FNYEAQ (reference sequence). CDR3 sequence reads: CASSRGHQAEQYF. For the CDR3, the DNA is TGTGCTAGCAGCAGGGGGCACCAGGCCGAGCAGTACTTC.

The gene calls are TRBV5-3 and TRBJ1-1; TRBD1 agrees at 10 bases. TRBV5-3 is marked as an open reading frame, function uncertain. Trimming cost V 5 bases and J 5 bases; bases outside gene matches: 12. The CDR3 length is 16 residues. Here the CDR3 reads CARRLRDRGNLTEAFF. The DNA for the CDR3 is TGTGCCAGAAGGCTCCGGGACAGGGGTAATCTAACTGAAGCTTTCTTT.